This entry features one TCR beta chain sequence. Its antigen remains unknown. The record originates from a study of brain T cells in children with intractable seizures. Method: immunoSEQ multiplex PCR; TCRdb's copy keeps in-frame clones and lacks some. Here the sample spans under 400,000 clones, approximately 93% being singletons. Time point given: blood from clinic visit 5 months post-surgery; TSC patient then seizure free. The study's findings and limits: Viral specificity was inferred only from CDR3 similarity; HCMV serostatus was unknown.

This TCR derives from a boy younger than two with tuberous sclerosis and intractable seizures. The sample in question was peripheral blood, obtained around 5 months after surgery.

The DNA of the CDR3 is TGCGCCAGCAGCTTGGCAATCGGGACAGGGACCCACAATGAGCAGTTCTTC. Residues: CASSLAIGTGTHNEQFF. The chain employs TRBV5-1 and TRBJ2-1, with 9 bases fitting TRBD1. Germline trimming cut 0 bases from V and 5 bases from J; bases unmatched to any gene: 9. Germline V lookup: CDR1 SGHRS, CDR2 YFSETQ. There are 17 residues in the CDR3.